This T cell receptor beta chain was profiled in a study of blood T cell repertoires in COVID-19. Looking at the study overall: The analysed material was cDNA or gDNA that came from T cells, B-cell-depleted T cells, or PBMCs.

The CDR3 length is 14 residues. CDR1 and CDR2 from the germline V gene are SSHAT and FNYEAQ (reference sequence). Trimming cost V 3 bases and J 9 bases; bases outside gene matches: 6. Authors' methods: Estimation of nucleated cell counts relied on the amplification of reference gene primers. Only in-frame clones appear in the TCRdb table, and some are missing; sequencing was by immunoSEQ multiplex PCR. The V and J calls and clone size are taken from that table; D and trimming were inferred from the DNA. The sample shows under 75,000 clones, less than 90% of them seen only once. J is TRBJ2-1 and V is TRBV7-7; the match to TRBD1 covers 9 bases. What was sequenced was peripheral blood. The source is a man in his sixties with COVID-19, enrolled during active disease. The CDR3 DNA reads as TGTGCCAGCAGCTTGGGGACAGGGTTCCCTGAGCAGTTCTTC. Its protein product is CASSLGTGFPEQFF.